This is a list of T cell receptor beta chains from one sample in a study of early T cells in non-severe SARS-CoV-2 infection. TCRdb used MiXCR to reprocess the 5' RACE reads, holding one entry per CDR3 protein. Seen here are some 50,000 distinct CDR3 sequences, 8.5% to 12% observed once, and the top ten hold roughly 4.5%. Sequenced sample: whole blood. Receptors originate from an adult who was a healthcare worker with PCR-confirmed SARS-CoV-2 infection or an uninfected control (not recorded which). Both conserved end residues are part of each CDR3. The D gene is left open where the match is weak. Clone size appears in some rows only: once, few, many, or a class for an expanded clone.

d_gene: .
abundance: .
j_gene: TRBJ1-5
v_gene: TRBV4-2
CDR3nt: TGTGCCAGCAGCCAAGACTACAGGTGGGGCAATCAGCCCCAGCATTTT
CDR3aa: CASSQDYRWGNQPQHF

d_gene: .
abundance: .
j_gene: TRBJ2-1
v_gene: TRBV2
CDR3nt: TGTGCCACCTCAGGGTACAATGAGCAGTTCTTC
CDR3aa: CATSGYNEQFF

d_gene: .
abundance: few
j_gene: TRBJ2-5
v_gene: TRBV28
CDR3nt: TGTGCCAGCAGTTTAGGACGATTCCAAGAGACCCAGTACTTC
CDR3aa: CASSLGRFQETQYF

d_gene: .
abundance: many
j_gene: TRBJ2-1
v_gene: TRBV12-2
CDR3nt: TGTGCAAGTCGCTCCATACAGGACCTCACAAAAGAGCAGTTCTTC
CDR3aa: CASRSIQDLTKEQFF

d_gene: TRBD1
abundance: many
j_gene: TRBJ1-1
v_gene: TRBV5-1
CDR3nt: TGCGCCAGCAGACAGGGGGCGGGGGCCACTGAAGCTTTCTTT
CDR3aa: CASRQGAGATEAFF

d_gene: .
abundance: few
j_gene: TRBJ2-7
v_gene: TRBV7-9
CDR3nt: TGTGCCAGCAGCTCCCGACAGGCACCCTACGAGCAGTACTTC
CDR3aa: CASSSRQAPYEQYF

d_gene: TRBD2
abundance: few
j_gene: TRBJ2-1
v_gene: TRBV5-1
CDR3nt: TGCGCCAGCAGCTCCCTCCCCGGGACTAGAGGTGAGCAGTTCTTC
CDR3aa: CASSSLPGTRGEQFF

d_gene: .
abundance: .
j_gene: TRBJ2-1
v_gene: TRBV6-2/TRBV6-3
CDR3nt: TGTGCCAGCAGTTCGGTCCCCGGGGCAGGGCCCCATGAGCAGTTCTTC
CDR3aa: CASSSVPGAGPHEQFF

d_gene: .
abundance: many
j_gene: TRBJ1-6
v_gene: TRBV29-1
CDR3nt: TGCAGCGTTGGAGGGTCCCATAATTCACCCCTCCACTTT
CDR3aa: CSVGGSHNSPLHF

d_gene: .
abundance: few
j_gene: TRBJ2-1
v_gene: TRBV7-6
CDR3nt: TGTGCCAGCAGTACCGGGACCCTCCAGTTCTTC
CDR3aa: CASSTGTLQFF

d_gene: .
abundance: many
j_gene: TRBJ2-5
v_gene: TRBV7-9
CDR3nt: TGTGCCAGCAGCCGCCTTAAAGAGACCCAGTACTTC
CDR3aa: CASSRLKETQYF

d_gene: .
abundance: few
j_gene: TRBJ2-1
v_gene: TRBV13
CDR3nt: TGTGCCAGCAGCTTACCCGGGATGACCTACAATGAGCAGTTCTTC
CDR3aa: CASSLPGMTYNEQFF

d_gene: .
abundance: many
j_gene: TRBJ2-1
v_gene: TRBV6-2/TRBV6-3
CDR3nt: TGTGCCAGCAGTTACTCCGGGTCGTCCTACAATGAGCAGTTCTTC
CDR3aa: CASSYSGSSYNEQFF

d_gene: .
abundance: .
j_gene: TRBJ2-2
v_gene: TRBV10-2
CDR3nt: TGCGCCAGCAGTGTCGGACAGATGGGCACCGGGGAGCTGTTTTTT
CDR3aa: CASSVGQMGTGELFF

d_gene: .
abundance: .
j_gene: TRBJ2-1
v_gene: TRBV20-1
CDR3nt: TGCAGTGCGTACTGGCTTAATGAGCAGTTCTTC
CDR3aa: CSAYWLNEQFF

d_gene: .
abundance: .
j_gene: TRBJ1-2
v_gene: TRBV5-4
CDR3nt: TGTGCCAGCAGCTCTATGGACGGATTCTATGGCTACACCTTC
CDR3aa: CASSSMDGFYGYTF

d_gene: .
abundance: many
j_gene: TRBJ2-3
v_gene: TRBV5-6
CDR3nt: TGTGCCAGCAGCTTAGAGGGGATATCCACAGATACGCAGTATTTT
CDR3aa: CASSLEGISTDTQYF

d_gene: .
abundance: .
j_gene: TRBJ2-4
v_gene: TRBV11-2
CDR3nt: TGTGCCAGCAGGGGACTGACCAGCGGCAAAAACATTCAGTACTTC
CDR3aa: CASRGLTSGKNIQYF

d_gene: TRBD2
abundance: many
j_gene: TRBJ2-5
v_gene: TRBV3-1
CDR3nt: TGTGCCAGCAGCCATTCCGGACTAGCGGGGGGGACCCAGTACTTC
CDR3aa: CASSHSGLAGGTQYF

d_gene: .
abundance: few
j_gene: TRBJ1-6
v_gene: TRBV7-8
CDR3nt: TGTGCCAGCAGCTTAGTCCCGGAGAATAATTCACCCCTCCACTTT
CDR3aa: CASSLVPENNSPLHF

d_gene: .
abundance: many
j_gene: TRBJ2-7
v_gene: TRBV29-1
CDR3nt: TGCAGCGTTGGGACAGATAACTACGAGCAGTACTTC
CDR3aa: CSVGTDNYEQYF

d_gene: .
abundance: many
j_gene: TRBJ2-3
v_gene: TRBV30
CDR3nt: TGTGCCTGCCGACCCGGGCAGGTTCAGTATTTT
CDR3aa: CACRPGQVQYF

d_gene: TRBD2
abundance: many
j_gene: TRBJ2-3
v_gene: TRBV7-2
CDR3nt: TGTGCCAGCAGCCCCCGACTAGCGGCTAGCACAGATACGCAGTATTTT
CDR3aa: CASSPRLAASTDTQYF

d_gene: .
abundance: few
j_gene: TRBJ2-7
v_gene: TRBV6-5
CDR3nt: TGTGCCAGCAGTTACCGGGGGGCTGGCGACGAGCAGTACTTC
CDR3aa: CASSYRGAGDEQYF

d_gene: .
abundance: many
j_gene: TRBJ2-7
v_gene: TRBV10-3
CDR3nt: TGTGCCATCACGGAGGGCTACGAGCAGTACTTC
CDR3aa: CAITEGYEQYF

d_gene: TRBD1
abundance: few
j_gene: TRBJ1-1
v_gene: TRBV27
CDR3nt: TGTGCCAGCAGTCTCCTCTTGTCGGGACAGCTTTTGAACACTGAAGCTTTCTTT
CDR3aa: CASSLLLSGQLLNTEAFF

d_gene: .
abundance: .
j_gene: TRBJ1-1
v_gene: TRBV24-1
CDR3nt: TGTGCCACCAGTGATACGACGGGGGAAGTAGTCTTT
CDR3aa: CATSDTTGEVVF

d_gene: TRBD1
abundance: many
j_gene: TRBJ1-1
v_gene: TRBV11-1
CDR3nt: TGTGCCAGCAGCTTAGGGACAGGCGTCACTGAAGCTTTCTTT
CDR3aa: CASSLGTGVTEAFF